These T cell receptor beta chains were read from a single sample in a study of PD-1 blockade in classical Hodgkin lymphoma. Produced via immunoSEQ multiplex PCR; TCRdb's table is partial and in-frame only. The table lists roughly 96,000 clones, 85% to 95% of them singletons. The sequences come from peripheral blood mononuclear cells (PBMCs), collected before the fourth cycle of nivolumab. The receptors derive from a human donor with classical Hodgkin lymphoma. CDR3s include the opening cysteine and the closing phenylalanine or tryptophan. A D gene is named only where the DNA matches it firmly. Size tells how often a clone was seen (once, few, many) or the class of an expanded clone, and some rows leave it out.

size: .; V: TRBV29-1; J: TRBJ2-1; D: TRBD2; CDR3: CSVPTSGPYNEQFF; DNA: TGCAGCGTTCCGACTAGCGGTCCCTACAATGAGCAGTTCTTC
size: once; V: TRBV27; J: TRBJ2-1; D: TRBD2; CDR3: CASSAGTSGYYNEQFF; DNA: TGTGCCAGCAGTGCCGGGACTAGCGGGTATTACAATGAGCAGTTCTTC
size: once; V: TRBV7-2; J: TRBJ1-2; D: .; CDR3: CASSPPARGGYTF; DNA: TGTGCCAGCAGCCCTCCCGCGAGGGGCGGCTACACCTTC
size: .; V: TRBV30; J: TRBJ1-2; D: .; CDR3: CAWTPDYGYTF; DNA: TGTGCCTGGACACCCGACTATGGCTACACCTTC
size: .; V: TRBV4-1; J: TRBJ1-5; D: TRBD1; CDR3: CASSQDPGTGSYSNQPQHF; DNA: TGCGCCAGCAGCCAGGATCCCGGGACAGGGAGTTATAGCAATCAGCCCCAGCATTTT
size: .; V: TRBV6-6; J: TRBJ2-7; D: .; CDR3: CASSYETEGDEQYF; DNA: TGTGCCAGCAGTTACGAAACGGAGGGGGACGAGCAGTACTTC
size: .; V: TRBV5-1; J: TRBJ1-4; D: TRBD1; CDR3: CASSLEGADEKLFF; DNA: TGCGCCAGCAGCTTGGAGGGGGCGGATGAAAAACTGTTTTTT
size: .; V: TRBV28; J: TRBJ1-5; D: .; CDR3: CASSFSPTGNQPQHF; DNA: TGTGCCAGCAGTTTCAGCCCGACTGGCAATCAGCCCCAGCATTTT
size: .; V: TRBV14; J: TRBJ1-1; D: .; CDR3: CASSQRTRTEAFF; DNA: TGTGCCAGCAGCCAAAGGACGCGTACTGAAGCTTTCTTT
size: .; V: TRBV25-1; J: TRBJ2-4; D: TRBD2; CDR3: CASLRGAKNIQYF; DNA: TGTGCCAGCCTGCGGGGGGCCAAAAACATTCAGTACTTC
size: .; V: TRBV28; J: TRBJ2-7; D: TRBD1; CDR3: CASSSDRKEQYF; DNA: TGTGCCAGCAGTTCGGACAGGAAGGAGCAGTACTTC
size: .; V: TRBV19; J: TRBJ1-2; D: TRBD1; CDR3: CASSPSPGTGGNYGYTF; DNA: TGTGCCAGTAGTCCTTCCCCCGGGACAGGGGGCAACTATGGCTACACCTTC
size: .; V: TRBV27; J: TRBJ2-2; D: TRBD2; CDR3: CASSLRGRAYTGELFF; DNA: TGTGCCAGCAGTTTACGTGGGAGGGCCTACACCGGGGAGCTGTTTTTT
size: .; V: TRBV2; J: TRBJ2-3; D: .; CDR3: CASSAGDRRGTDTQYF; DNA: TGTGCCAGCAGTGCCGGGGACCGCAGAGGCACAGATACGCAGTATTTT
size: .; V: TRBV12-5; J: TRBJ2-5; D: .; CDR3: CASGAQGSTVETQYF; DNA: TGTGCTAGTGGTGCCCAAGGATCCACGGTGGAGACCCAGTACTTC
size: .; V: TRBV5-4; J: TRBJ2-7; D: TRBD2; CDR3: CASSPGLAGGPRFGTYEQYF; DNA: TGTGCCAGCAGCCCCGGACTAGCGGGAGGGCCGAGGTTCGGCACCTACGAGCAGTACTTC
size: .; V: TRBV11-2; J: TRBJ2-7; D: .; CDR3: CASGGYTEDEQYF; DNA: TGTGCCAGCGGGGGGTATACTGAAGACGAGCAGTACTTC
size: .; V: TRBV2; J: TRBJ2-7; D: .; CDR3: CASKITPSSYEQYF; DNA: TGTGCCAGCAAGATAACTCCTAGCTCCTACGAGCAGTACTTC
size: .; V: TRBV30; J: TRBJ1-1; D: .; CDR3: CAWRNRDNMNTEAFF; DNA: TGTGCCTGGAGGAATAGGGATAACATGAACACTGAAGCTTTCTTT
size: .; V: TRBV6-5; J: TRBJ1-5; D: .; CDR3: CASSYSILRNQPQHF; DNA: TGTGCCAGCAGTTACTCGATCCTGAGGAATCAGCCCCAGCATTTT
size: .; V: TRBV9; J: TRBJ2-1; D: .; CDR3: CASSSAVPGWNEQFF; DNA: TGTGCCAGCAGCTCAGCGGTACCAGGTTGGAATGAGCAGTTCTTC
size: .; V: TRBV7-2; J: TRBJ2-5; D: .; CDR3: CASSSTRRVTETQYF; DNA: TGTGCCAGCAGCTCGACTCGGAGGGTGACAGAGACCCAGTACTTC
size: once; V: TRBV2; J: TRBJ1-1; D: TRBD1; CDR3: CASNRDSEAFF; DNA: TGTGCCAGCAACCGGGACAGCGAAGCTTTCTTT
size: .; V: TRBV27; J: TRBJ2-7; D: TRBD2; CDR3: CASSLFPGLAGTALTYEQYF; DNA: TGTGCCAGCAGCCTGTTTCCGGGACTAGCGGGTACCGCTCTTACCTACGAGCAGTACTTC
size: .; V: TRBV7-9; J: TRBJ2-2; D: .; CDR3: CASSFPRSQGNTGELFF; DNA: TGTGCCAGCAGCTTCCCCCGGTCTCAGGGCAACACCGGGGAGCTGTTTTTT
size: .; V: TRBV13; J: TRBJ2-5; D: .; CDR3: CASSLGTLETQYF; DNA: TGTGCCAGCAGCCTCGGGACACTCGAGACCCAGTACTTC
size: .; V: TRBV30; J: TRBJ2-3; D: .; CDR3: CAWSETGTDTQYF; DNA: TGTGCCTGGAGTGAGACGGGGACAGATACGCAGTATTTT
size: .; V: TRBV6-1; J: TRBJ1-4; D: TRBD1; CDR3: CASSSTGEAHEKLFF; DNA: TGTGCCAGCAGTTCAACAGGGGAAGCGCATGAAAAACTGTTTTTT
size: .; V: TRBV6-1; J: TRBJ1-1; D: TRBD1; CDR3: CQAGGWAEAFF; DNA: TGTCAAGCAGGGGGCTGGGCTGAAGCTTTCTTT
size: .; V: TRBV5-4; J: TRBJ2-7; D: .; CDR3: CASSLQRNYEQYF; DNA: TGTGCCAGCAGCTTGCAGCGGAACTACGAGCAGTACTTC
size: .; V: TRBV5-1; J: TRBJ2-1; D: TRBD1; CDR3: CASSPDRYNEQFF; DNA: TGCGCCAGCAGCCCGGACAGGTACAATGAGCAGTTCTTC
size: .; V: TRBV11-2; J: TRBJ2-3; D: TRBD2; CDR3: CASSSGGDSSGTQYF; DNA: TGTGCCAGCAGCTCTGGGGGGGACTCCTCAGGTACGCAGTATTTT
size: .; V: TRBV9; J: TRBJ2-1; D: TRBD2; CDR3: CASSVVAGGGNEQFF; DNA: TGTGCCAGCAGCGTAGTAGCGGGAGGTGGCAATGAGCAGTTCTTC
size: once; V: TRBV6-6; J: TRBJ1-2; D: TRBD1; CDR3: CASRGQGEHYGYTF; DNA: TGTGCCAGCAGGGGACAGGGGGAACATTATGGCTACACCTTC
size: .; V: TRBV7-9; J: TRBJ1-2; D: .; CDR3: CASSLEIGGEGYGYTF; DNA: TGTGCCAGCAGCTTAGAGATTGGGGGCGAAGGCTATGGCTACACCTTC
size: .; V: TRBV19; J: TRBJ2-2; D: TRBD2; CDR3: CASRTSGNTGELFF; DNA: TGTGCCAGTAGGACTAGCGGGAACACCGGGGAGCTGTTTTTT
size: .; V: TRBV9; J: TRBJ2-1; D: .; CDR3: CASSVNRDSAYNEQFF; DNA: TGTGCCAGCAGCGTGAACCGGGACTCTGCCTACAATGAGCAGTTCTTC
size: .; V: TRBV27; J: TRBJ1-1; D: TRBD1; CDR3: CASTSGTGGNRAGTEAFF; DNA: TGTGCCAGCACCTCCGGGACAGGGGGGAACAGGGCGGGCACTGAAGCTTTCTTT
size: .; V: TRBV7-8; J: TRBJ1-4; D: .; CDR3: CASSPSFSGDLFF; DNA: TGTGCCAGCAGCCCAAGTTTTTCGGGGGATCTGTTTTTT
size: .; V: TRBV25-1; J: TRBJ2-3; D: TRBD2; CDR3: CASTDSSGRGTDTQYF; DNA: TGTGCCAGCACTGATTCTAGCGGGAGGGGCACAGATACGCAGTATTTT
size: .; V: TRBV9; J: TRBJ1-2; D: .; CDR3: CASSVYGGRGYTF; DNA: TGTGCCAGCAGCGTATACGGGGGCCGTGGCTACACCTTC
size: .; V: TRBV7-9; J: TRBJ1-1; D: .; CDR3: CASSIIDSGTEAFF; DNA: TGTGCCAGCAGCATTATCGATTCAGGCACTGAAGCTTTCTTT
size: .; V: TRBV28; J: TRBJ1-1; D: .; CDR3: CASIRVTEAFF; DNA: TGTGCCAGCATAAGGGTTACTGAAGCTTTCTTT
size: .; V: TRBV18; J: TRBJ2-1; D: TRBD2; CDR3: CASSPIGLAGADEQFF; DNA: TGTGCCAGCTCACCGATTGGACTAGCGGGAGCGGATGAGCAGTTCTTC
size: .; V: TRBV19; J: TRBJ2-3; D: .; CDR3: CASSIAGTTDTQYF; DNA: TGTGCCAGTAGTATAGCCGGGACGACCGATACGCAGTATTTT
size: .; V: TRBV30; J: TRBJ2-1; D: .; CDR3: CASTRFSYNEQFF; DNA: TGTGCCAGTACTAGATTCTCCTACAATGAGCAGTTCTTC
size: .; V: TRBV7-3; J: TRBJ1-5; D: TRBD1; CDR3: CASSLKRRDRGSNQPQHF; DNA: TGTGCCAGCAGCTTAAAGCGCAGGGACAGGGGTAGCAATCAGCCCCAGCATTTT
size: .; V: TRBV5-4; J: TRBJ2-3; D: .; CDR3: CASRILPDSSSRDTQYF; DNA: TGTGCCAGTAGAATATTGCCCGACAGTTCCTCGCGAGATACGCAGTATTTT
size: .; V: TRBV11-2; J: TRBJ2-5; D: .; CDR3: CASRGIRTIQETQYF; DNA: TGTGCCAGCAGGGGAATCAGGACTATTCAGGAGACCCAGTACTTC
size: .; V: TRBV27; J: TRBJ2-3; D: TRBD2; CDR3: CASSFRGVDTQYF; DNA: TGTGCCAGCAGTTTTCGGGGGGTAGATACGCAGTATTTT
size: .; V: TRBV6-1; J: TRBJ1-5; D: .; CDR3: CASSEEYRVPYSNQPQHF; DNA: TGTGCCAGCAGTGAAGAGTACAGGGTCCCCTACAGCAATCAGCCCCAGCATTTT
size: .; V: TRBV9; J: TRBJ1-2; D: .; CDR3: CASSSGERNYGYTF; DNA: TGTGCCAGCAGCTCCGGGGAGAGGAACTATGGCTACACCTTC
size: .; V: TRBV7-9; J: TRBJ2-7; D: .; CDR3: CASSLVSGEQYF; DNA: TGTGCCAGCAGCTTAGTGTCGGGGGAGCAGTACTTC
size: .; V: TRBV6-6; J: TRBJ1-4; D: .; CDR3: CASSYSPGRTMEKLFF; DNA: TGTGCCAGCAGTTACTCACCGGGGAGAACGATGGAAAAACTGTTTTTT